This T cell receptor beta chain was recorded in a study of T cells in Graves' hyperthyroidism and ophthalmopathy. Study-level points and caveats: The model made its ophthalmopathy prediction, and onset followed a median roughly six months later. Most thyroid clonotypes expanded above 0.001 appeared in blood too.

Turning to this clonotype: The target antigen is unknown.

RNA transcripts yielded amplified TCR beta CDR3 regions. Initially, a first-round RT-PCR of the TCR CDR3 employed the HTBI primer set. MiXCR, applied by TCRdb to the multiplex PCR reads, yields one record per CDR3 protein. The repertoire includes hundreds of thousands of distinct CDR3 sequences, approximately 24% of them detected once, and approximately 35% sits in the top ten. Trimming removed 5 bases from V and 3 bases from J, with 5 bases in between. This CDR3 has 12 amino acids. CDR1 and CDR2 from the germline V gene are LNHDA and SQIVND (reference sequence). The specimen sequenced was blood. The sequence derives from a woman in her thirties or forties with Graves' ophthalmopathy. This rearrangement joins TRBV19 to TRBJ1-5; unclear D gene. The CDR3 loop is CASSRNNQPQHF. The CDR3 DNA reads TGTGCCAGTAGTCGTAACAATCAGCCCCAGCATTTT.